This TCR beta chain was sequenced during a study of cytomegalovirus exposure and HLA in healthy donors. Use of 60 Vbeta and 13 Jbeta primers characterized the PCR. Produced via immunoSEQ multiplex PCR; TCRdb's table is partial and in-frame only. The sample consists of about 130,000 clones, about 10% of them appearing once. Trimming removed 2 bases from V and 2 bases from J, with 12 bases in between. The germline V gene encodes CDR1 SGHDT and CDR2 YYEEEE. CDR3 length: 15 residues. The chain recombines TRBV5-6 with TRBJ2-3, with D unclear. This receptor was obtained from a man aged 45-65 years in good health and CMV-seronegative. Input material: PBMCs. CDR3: CASSFKRGPTDTQYF. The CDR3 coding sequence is TGTGCCAGCAGCTTCAAGCGCGGCCCCACAGATACGCAGTATTTT.